Presented here are 6 T cell receptor beta chains from one specimen sequenced in a study of yellow fever vaccine responses in identical twins (dated by TCRdb to between 2017 and 2018). Library construction relied on RT-PCR. Data came from an Illumina HiSeq 2500. TCRdb reran the public reads through fastp at Q25 and MiXCR, keeping productive beta chains. A single entry per CDR3 protein holds the most common genes and DNA from its merged rows. For this sample there are about 16,000 distinct CDR3 sequences; 82% appear just once. Of the sample, 1.8% is held by the ten largest clones. The sample consisted of T cells from blood (PBMCs), unsorted or a sorted subset (not recorded which), taken before or after yellow fever vaccination (not recorded which). These receptors all stem from a woman aged 18-29 years who received the yellow fever vaccine. Donor details come from another sample of the same person, matched by shared clones.

J is TRBJ2-1 and V is TRBV6-2 or TRBV6-3, with 7 bases fitting TRBD2. Losses at the gene ends were 1 base for V and 4 bases for J; bases not matched to a gene: 4. CDR1 is MNHEY and CDR2 is SVGEGT in the germline V gene. CDR3 length equals 15 residues. The CDR3: CASSYLASGYNEQFF. The CDR3 DNA sequence: TGTGCCAGCAGTTACTTGGCTAGCGGATACAATGAGCAGTTCTTC.

This chain joins TRBV4-2 and TRBJ2-7; D is unclear. CDR1 is LGHNA, CDR2 YNFKEQ, per germline. The CDR3 runs to 16 residues. V was cut by 0 bases and J by 1 base, with 13 bases left in between. The CDR3 sequence: CASSQDLDISSYEQYF. CDR3 nucleotides: TGTGCCAGCAGCCAAGACCTCGATATCTCGTCCTACGAGCAGTACTTC.

The chain employs TRBV7-6 and TRBJ2-7, with 8 bases fitting TRBD1. Losses at the gene ends were 0 bases for V and 4 bases for J; bases not matched to a gene: 5. CDR3 length equals 15 residues. Germline V gives CDR1 SGHVS, CDR2 FNYEAQ. The chain's CDR3 is CASSLARGQGYEQYF. CDR3 DNA sequence: TGTGCCAGCAGCTTAGCGCGCGGACAGGGATACGAGCAGTACTTC.

The table lists this clonotype with a count of one. V is TRBV7-2 and J is TRBJ2-1; no reliable D call. CDR3 size: 14 residues. The V end lost 5 bases, the J end lost 7 bases, and 15 bases lay between the germline ends. In germline, CDR1 is SGHTA, CDR2 FQGNSA. DNA of the CDR3: TGTGCCAGCAGCCCCATACCCCGGTGGAATGAGCAGTTCTTC. Translated: CASSPIPRWNEQFF.

This clonotype was detected a few times. The chain uses TRBV11-1 and TRBJ2-1; D could derive from TRBD1 or TRBD2 (5 bases each). The CDR3 totals 13 residues. Germline values: CDR1 SGHAT, CDR2 FQDESV (reference sequence). Trimming removed 4 bases at V and 10 bases at J, with 14 bases between. The CDR3 bases are TGTGCCAGCAGCTACATGAGGGGATGGGAGCAGTTCTTC. Amino acids: CASSYMRGWEQFF.

The table lists this clonotype with a count of one. This chain connects TRBV12-3 or TRBV12-4 to TRBJ2-5; D not resolved. Trimming cost V 5 bases and J 2 bases, with 12 bases left between them. The CDR3 has 14 amino acids. The CDR3 coding sequence is TGTGCCAGCAGTCCGACCCCATTACAAGAGACCCAGTACTTC. Translating gives CASSPTPLQETQYF.